The clone carrying this T cell receptor (beta chain) was detected only a few times. Alongside a J-beta primer mix, a sample-barcoded 5' primer served in a second PCR lasting about 7 to 11 cycles. TCRdb called the 5' RACE reads again in MiXCR, with one record for every CDR3 protein. This sample has some 640,000 distinct CDR3 sequences; over 45% occur once, and the top ten carry about 32%. This sample is part of a study of blood T cells in healthy people across ages. The trim removed 5 bases at V and 1 base at J, leaving 6 bases unmatched. CDR3 length: 15 amino acids. Germline-derived CDR1 and CDR2 are SGHRS and YFSETQ.

Sequencing was performed on blood. The sequence derives from a woman aged 55-70 years in good health. The chain recombines TRBV5-1 with TRBJ2-3; TRBD2 matches 8 bases. CDR3 loop: CASRRSGGGTDTQYF. The DNA of the CDR3 is TGCGCCAGCAGACGAAGCGGGGGAGGCACAGATACGCAGTATTTT.